The present T cell receptor beta chain was sequenced within a study of metastatic and nonmetastatic thyroid tumors. As for the study in general: Malignant and benign thyroid patients had repertoires compared in peripheral blood and tumor or nodule tissue.

All patients were untreated before thyroid surgery. This clone was seen repeatedly, ten times or more. Its matching antigen is unknown. In the authors' workflow: A papillary thyroid cancer distant-metastasis classifier was built from CDR3 differences across clinicopathological groups. TCRdb reanalyzed the PCR reads via MiXCR. It is TCRdb's table, rather than the study itself, that gives the V and J calls and clone size. Seen here are around 32,000 clones, 7% to 9% observed once, and the top ten hold 35% to 50%. The study, taken as a whole, reports: Benign nodules were reported to have significantly lower TCR beta diversity than malignant thyroid tumors, in blood and tumor.

The germline CDR1 and CDR2 sequences are MGHRA and YSYEKL. CDR3 length equals 15 residues. Trimming cost V 0 bases and J 5 bases, with 10 bases left between them. The source is a female donor with papillary thyroid cancer or a benign thyroid nodule (not recorded which). Some clones in this sample may be carry-over from other donors' samples. Source material: blood. The chain links TRBV4-1 to TRBJ2-2, with D perhaps TRBD1 or TRBD2 (5 bases each). The CDR3 nucleotides are TGCGCCAGCAGCCAAGATAGAGGGGCGACCGGGGAGCTGTTTTTT. Translating gives CASSQDRGATGELFF.